A single sample gave rise to the 29 T cell receptor beta chains below, sequenced in a study of T-cell memory formation after mild COVID-19. One entry per CDR3 protein results from TCRdb running MiXCR on the 5' RACE reads. Of about 250,000 distinct CDR3 sequences in the sample, approximately 15% were seen once. The sample taken for sequencing was PBMCs or a T cell subset sorted from them (not recorded which). Receptor source: an adult woman who had mild COVID-19 (a few samples of this study predate the infection). Cell type and time point are not known.

The V call is TRBV6-5, the J call TRBJ1-5; possibly TRBD1 for D (5 bases). Deletions cut 6 bases from V and 4 bases from J, with 10 bases between. CDR3 length: 13 residues. The germline CDR1 and CDR2 sequences are MNHEY and SVGAGI. The CDR3 DNA reads as TGTGCCAGCAGCCGAGACAGAAATCAGCCCCAGCATTTT. Translating it yields CASSRDRNQPQHF.

This clonotype occurred a few times. J is TRBJ2-7 and V is TRBV20-1; 8 nucleotides align to TRBD1. The CDR3 has 15 residues. Looked up from germline, CDR1 is DFQATT and CDR2 is SNEGSKA (reference sequence). With 5 bases clipped from V and 8 bases from J, the junction kept 17 bases outside the gene matches. CDR3 bases: TGCAGTGCTTATCAGGGGGCGTTTGGGGTATACCAGCAGTACTTC. Residues: CSAYQGAFGVYQQYF.

This clonotype was counted a few times. The chain has TRBV20-1 and TRBJ2-7; 9 bases map to TRBD2. Germline CDR1 reads DFQATT; CDR2 reads SNEGSKA (reference sequence). The CDR3 sequence is 12 residues long. With V trimmed by 7 bases and J by 7 bases, 8 bases remained unmatched. The CDR3 spells CSGAGGPYEQYF. In nucleotides, the CDR3 is TGCAGTGGGGCGGGAGGGCCGTATGAGCAGTACTTC.

This clonotype has ten or more counts. The chain couples TRBV7-3 to TRBJ2-1; TRBD2 aligns across 14 bases. Germline loops: CDR1 SGHTA, CDR2 FQGTGA. This CDR3 has 15 residues. J was trimmed by 9 bases and V by 4 bases; bases with no gene match: 5. CDR3: CASSSSGTSGGEQFF. As DNA, the CDR3 is TGTGCCAGCAGCTCCTCCGGGACTAGCGGGGGTGAGCAGTTCTTC.

This clonotype showed up just a few times. This CDR3 is CSARDWGRGETQYF. The CDR3, as DNA: TGCAGTGCTAGAGATTGGGGCAGGGGGGAGACCCAGTACTTC. The chain uses TRBV20-1 and TRBJ2-5; 7 bases align to TRBD1. Germline assignment: CDR1 DFQATT and CDR2 SNEGSKA (reference sequence). V dropped 0 bases and J dropped 5; count of bases not matched to a gene: 6. The CDR3 sequence is 14 residues long.

The chain joins TRBV6-5 to TRBJ2-7; 8 nucleotides align to TRBD1. This CDR3 has 13 amino acids. Germline CDR1 is MNHEY and CDR2 is SVGAGI. V shed 2 bases, J shed 6 bases, and the junction held 3 bases outside the gene matches. CDR3 amino acids: CASSYDRGLEQYF. The CDR3 DNA reads TGTGCCAGCAGTTACGACAGGGGCCTCGAGCAGTACTTC.

This clonotype was recorded many times. CDR3 loop: CASSSGLSEQFF. The CDR3 region has the DNA TGTGCCAGCAGCTCGGGGCTTAGTGAGCAGTTCTTC. J is TRBJ2-1 and V is TRBV7-2; D may be TRBD1 or TRBD2 (5 bases each). CDR1 is SGHTA, CDR2 FQGNSA, per germline. The CDR3 covers 12 residues. Trimming shortened V by 4 bases and J by 9 bases, and 10 bases separated the two germline ends.

This clonotype turned up a few times. V and J are TRBV12-3 or TRBV12-4 and TRBJ2-7; TRBD2 is a possible D gene (7 bases). Trimming took 1 base from V and 4 from J, leaving 26 bases between them. The CDR3 extends over 19 amino acids. This CDR3 reads CASSLVLRGLRTDSYEQYF. The CDR3 bases are TGTGCCAGCAGTTTAGTGTTGAGGGGACTAAGGACAGATTCGTACGAGCAGTACTTC.

This clonotype turned up a few times. This chain joins TRBV19 and TRBJ1-4, with 7 bases fitting TRBD1. The CDR3 loop spans 15 amino acids. Germline V lookup: CDR1 LNHDA, CDR2 SQIVND (reference sequence). Losses at the gene ends were 3 bases for V and 6 bases for J; bases not matched to a gene: 7. The CDR3 sequence is CASSIRQGPDEKLFF. The CDR3 region has the DNA TGTGCCAGTAGTATCCGACAGGGACCGGATGAAAAACTGTTTTTT.

Only a few counts were recorded for this clonotype. The genes are TRBV12-3 or TRBV12-4 and TRBJ1-4; tentative D call: TRBD1 (5 bases). The CDR3 is 14 amino acids. V gave up 6 bases and J gave up 2 bases, with 10 bases separating them. The DNA for the CDR3 is TGTGCCAGCAGCAGACAGTCGACTAATGAAAAACTGTTTTTT. It specifies CASSRQSTNEKLFF.

The rearrangement uses TRBV30 and TRBJ2-7; D tentatively fits TRBD1 or TRBD2 (6 bases each). The V gene lost 2 bases and the J gene lost 5 bases, with 16 bases spanning the gap. CDR3 length: 14 amino acids. Looked up from germline, CDR1 is GTSNPN and CDR2 is SVGIG (reference sequence). The CDR3 DNA sequence: TGTGCCTGGAGTCCCGGTGGGGGCGGGGACGAGCAGTACTTC. The encoded protein is CAWSPGGGGDEQYF.

This clonotype came up a few times. The chain links TRBV18 to TRBJ2-3, with D unclear. The CDR3 is made up of 15 amino acids. Trimming left V 0 bases short and J 0 bases short, with 7 bases between. CDR1 KGHSH and CDR2 LQKENI come from the germline V gene. CDR3: CASSPPTMSTDTQYF. CDR3 coding DNA: TGTGCCAGCTCACCACCAACCATGAGCACAGATACGCAGTATTTT.

V is TRBV20-1 and J is TRBJ1-2, with D perhaps matching TRBD1 (5 bases). V lost 1 base and J lost 4, with 10 bases in between. The germline gives CDR1 DFQATT, CDR2 SNEGSKA (reference sequence). The CDR3 is 13 amino acids. The CDR3 sequence: CSARAQGTYGYTF. The DNA for the CDR3 is TGCAGTGCTAGAGCTCAGGGTACCTATGGCTACACCTTC.

This clonotype was counted only a few times. This sequence joins TRBV5-1 and TRBJ2-2; 7 bases are shared with TRBD1. The germline CDR1 and CDR2 sequences are SGHRS and YFSETQ. This CDR3 comprises 15 residues. V dropped 4 bases and J dropped 0; count of bases not matched to a gene: 3. The CDR3 is CASSPGQANTGELFF. The CDR3 DNA reads TGCGCCAGCAGCCCAGGACAGGCGAACACCGGGGAGCTGTTTTTT.

The table lists this clonotype with a count of one. The rearrangement joins TRBV5-1 to TRBJ2-4, with D perhaps matching TRBD2 (5 bases). This CDR3 comprises 12 residues. V was trimmed by 0 bases and J by 8 bases, leaving 6 bases between them. Germline V CDR1 and CDR2: SGHRS, YFSETQ. CDR3 in DNA: TGCGCCAGCAGCTTGGCCGGGGACATTCAGTACTTC. Protein product: CASSLAGDIQYF.

In this sample, this clonotype turned up many times. The V and J genes are TRBV24-1 and TRBJ2-1; D perhaps matches TRBD1 (6 bases). This CDR3 is built from 15 residues. Germline V gene data show CDR1 as KGHDR and CDR2 as SFDVKD. Trimming removed 4 bases at V and 7 bases at J, with 16 bases between. CDR3: CATSDRGTVINEQFF. The CDR3 nucleotides are TGTGCCACCAGTGACAGGGGAACGGTGATTAATGAGCAGTTCTTC.

This clonotype was found a few times. The J gene is TRBJ1-4, the V gene TRBV5-5, with a tentative D call TRBD1 (6 bases). Germline CDR1 and CDR2: SGHKS and YYEKEE (reference sequence). V was shortened by 4 bases and J by 8 bases, with 18 bases between the two germline ends. This CDR3 is 15 amino acids long. CDR3 residues: CASSLEGGVWEKLFF. The CDR3 coding sequence is TGTGCCAGCAGCCTGGAGGGGGGCGTTTGGGAAAAACTGTTTTTT. Full variable domain (remainder filled in from reference TRBV5-5 and TRBJ1-4): DAGVTQSPTHLIKTRGQQVTLRCSPISGHKSVSWYQQVLGQGPQFIFQYYEKEERGRGNFPDRFSARQFPNYSSELNVNALLLGDSALYLCASSLEGGVWEKLFFGSGTQLSVL.

A few counts support this clonotype. The chain couples TRBV29-1 to TRBJ2-1, with TRBD1 matching 8 bases. This CDR3 is built from 15 residues. The germline V gene encodes CDR1 SQVTM and CDR2 ANQGSEA. The V segment lost 3 bases and the J segment 4 bases; nucleotides outside the gene matches: 8. The CDR3 nucleotides read TGCAGCGTTGAGTCCTCACGGGACAGGTACAATGAGCAGTTCTTC. Amino acids: CSVESSRDRYNEQFF.

The rearrangement links TRBV11-3 to TRBJ1-4; D not resolved. Germline assignment: CDR1 SGHNT and CDR2 YENEEA. CDR3 length: 15 residues. The V end lost 5 bases, the J end lost 1 base, and 11 bases lay between the germline ends. This CDR3 is CASSRRRGTNEKLFF. As DNA, the CDR3 is TGTGCCAGCAGCCGCAGGCGGGGAACTAATGAAAAACTGTTTTTT.

The chain couples TRBV7-2 to TRBJ2-7; D uncertain. The V gene lost 1 base and the J gene lost 6 bases, with 10 bases spanning the gap. Germline V gene sequence: CDR1 SGHTA, CDR2 FQGNSA. There are 13 residues in the CDR3. CDR3 DNA sequence: TGTGCCAGCAGCTTAGGAGCGACCGCCGAGCAGTACTTC. It codes for CASSLGATAEQYF. The entire variable domain, with the rest obtained from reference TRBV7-2 and TRBJ2-7, is as follows: GAGVSQSPSNKVTEKGKDVELRCDPISGHTALYWYRQSLGQGLEFLIYFQGNSAPDKSGLPSDRFSAERTGGSVSTLTIQRTQQEDSAVYLCASSLGATAEQYFGPGTRLTVT.

V is TRBV20-1 and J is TRBJ2-3; perhaps TRBD2 as D (6 bases). V lost 0 bases, J lost 0 bases, and 13 bases lay in between. Germline CDR1 reads DFQATT; CDR2 reads SNEGSKA (reference sequence). This CDR3 comprises 16 residues. CDR3 amino acids: CSARDLNGGSTDTQYF. DNA for the CDR3: TGCAGTGCTAGAGATCTGAATGGGGGGAGCACAGATACGCAGTATTTT.

This clonotype was seen more than once but under ten times. This clone may be a read error of a much larger clone one base away. The chain couples TRBV29-1 to TRBJ2-3; possibly TRBD2 for D (6 bases). Germline CDR1 is SQVTM and CDR2 is ANQGSEA. Trimming took off 8 bases at V and 3 bases at J, with 18 bases between the two ends. There are 14 residues in the CDR3. The CDR3 DNA reads TGCAGCTTTGGGTATGGGGGGAGTACAGATACGCAGTATTTT. Its protein is CSFGYGGSTDTQYF.

This clonotype was recorded at least ten times. V gene TRBV24-1 combines with J gene TRBJ2-1; D perhaps matches TRBD2 (6 bases). V was pared by 4 bases and J by 12 bases, with 18 bases between. The CDR3 is made up of 14 amino acids. Germline-derived CDR1 and CDR2 are KGHDR and SFDVKD. The CDR3, as DNA: TGTGCCACCAGTGACATAGCGGAGAGAGGTGGGCAGTTCTTC. Translation: CATSDIAERGGQFF.

CDR3 amino acids: CASSLGTVGYTEAFF. CDR3 nucleotide sequence: TGTGCCAGCAGCTTGGGCACCGTAGGGTATACTGAAGCTTTCTTT. This sequence joins TRBV4-2 and TRBJ1-1; D unresolved. V lost 5 bases and J lost 5, with 18 bases in between. The CDR3 has 15 residues. Germline lookup yields CDR1 LGHNA and CDR2 YNFKEQ.

This clonotype was found a few times. This CDR3 is CASSHIAGGADTQYF. CDR3 in DNA: TGTGCCAGCAGTCATATAGCGGGAGGAGCAGATACGCAGTATTTT. J is TRBJ2-3 and V is TRBV12-3 or TRBV12-4, with 10 bases identical to TRBD2. This CDR3 is built from 15 residues. Trimming at V came to 5 bases and at J to 4 bases, leaving 6 bases not matched to a gene.

This clonotype was counted a few times. This chain links TRBV20-1 with TRBJ2-1; 9 bases match TRBD1. Germline CDR1 reads DFQATT; CDR2 reads SNEGSKA (reference sequence). V shed 5 bases and J 1 base; nucleotides not matched to a gene: 3. This CDR3 has 14 residues. CDR3 in amino acids: CSAGQGRSYNEQFF. The DNA of the CDR3 is TGCAGTGCTGGACAGGGGAGGTCCTACAATGAGCAGTTCTTC.

This clonotype has only a few counts. The chain joins TRBV19 to TRBJ2-1; 7 bases fit TRBD2. Germline CDR1 LNHDA, CDR2 SQIVND (reference sequence). The CDR3 runs 13 residues. Germline trimming cut 5 bases from V and 10 bases from J; bases unmatched to any gene: 8. Written as DNA, the CDR3 is TGTGCCAGTAGTTCCGGGACTACGATAGAGCAGTTCTTC. It codes for CASSSGTTIEQFF.

The V and J genes are TRBV7-6 and TRBJ2-1; D gene unclear. The CDR3 has 13 amino acids. Trimming took off 1 base at V and 5 bases at J, with 6 bases between the two ends. Looked up from germline, CDR1 is SGHVS and CDR2 is FNYEAQ. Written as DNA, the CDR3 is TGTGCCAGCAGCTTAGGCCGAGACAATGAGCAGTTCTTC. Translating gives CASSLGRDNEQFF.

This clonotype was observed a few times. The chain uses TRBV3-1 and TRBJ2-7, with 8 positions matching TRBD2. The V and J ends lost 1 base and 2 bases, in that order; junction bases with no gene match: 4. Per germline, CDR1 LGHDT and CDR2 YNNKEL (reference sequence). The CDR3 has 15 amino acids. The DNA for the CDR3 is TGTGCCAGCAGCCAAGCCGGGACTAGAGCCTACGAGCAGTACTTC. It is translated as CASSQAGTRAYEQYF.